There are a few counts of the clone carrying this TCR beta chain. Repertoires were generated with immunoSEQ multiplex PCR, while TCRdb's copy carries only in-frame clones and drops some. The top ten clones hold roughly 0.76% of a sample with 400,000 or so clones, around nine tenths of them seen once. This entry comes from a study of blood T cell repertoires in COVID-19. On the study more broadly: COVID-19 samples from acute and convalescent phases originated in the United States, Italy and Spain. Sources were T cells, B-cell-depleted T cells, or PBMCs; the material itself was cDNA or gDNA.

During active infection, Seattle patients enrolled and were then monitored through disease. Germline CDR1 reads MRHNA; CDR2 reads SNTAGT. Between the trimmed V and J ends, which lost 3 bases and 0 bases, there was a span of 10 bases. The CDR3 runs 15 residues. The receptor's source is a man aged 18-30 years with COVID-19, enrolled during active disease. The sample consisted of peripheral blood. The J gene is TRBJ2-3, the V gene TRBV6-4, with D tentatively TRBD2 (6 bases). CDR3 nucleotide sequence: TGTGCCAGCAGTGAGGAAAGCGGGAGCACAGATACGCAGTATTTT. It codes for CASSEESGSTDTQYF.